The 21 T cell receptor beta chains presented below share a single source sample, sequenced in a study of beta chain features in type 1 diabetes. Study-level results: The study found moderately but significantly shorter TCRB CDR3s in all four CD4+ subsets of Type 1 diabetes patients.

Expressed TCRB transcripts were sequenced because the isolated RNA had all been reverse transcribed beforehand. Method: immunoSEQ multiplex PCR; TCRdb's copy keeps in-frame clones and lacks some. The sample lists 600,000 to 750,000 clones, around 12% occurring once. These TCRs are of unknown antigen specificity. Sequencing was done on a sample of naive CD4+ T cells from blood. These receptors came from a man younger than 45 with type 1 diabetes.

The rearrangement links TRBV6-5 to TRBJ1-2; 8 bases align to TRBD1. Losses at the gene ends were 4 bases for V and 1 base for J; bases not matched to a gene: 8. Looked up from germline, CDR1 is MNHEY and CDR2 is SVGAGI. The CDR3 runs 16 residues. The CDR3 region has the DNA TGTGCCAGCAGTTTCGACAGGGGACCTATTAACTATGGCTACACCTTC. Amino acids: CASSFDRGPINYGYTF.

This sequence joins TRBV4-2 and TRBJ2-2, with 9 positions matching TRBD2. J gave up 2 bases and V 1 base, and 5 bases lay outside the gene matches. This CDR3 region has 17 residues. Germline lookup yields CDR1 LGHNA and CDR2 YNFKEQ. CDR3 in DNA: TGTGCCAGCAGCCAAGTGAAAGCGGGGGGCAACACCGGGGAGCTGTTTTTT. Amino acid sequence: CASSQVKAGGNTGELFF.

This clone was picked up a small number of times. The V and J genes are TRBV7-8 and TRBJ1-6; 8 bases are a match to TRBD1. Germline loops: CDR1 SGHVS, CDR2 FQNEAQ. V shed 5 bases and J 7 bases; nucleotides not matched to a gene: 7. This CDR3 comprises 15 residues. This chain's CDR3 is CASSTQTGENSPLHF. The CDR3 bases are TGTGCCAGCAGCACCCAGACAGGGGAAAATTCACCCCTCCACTTT.

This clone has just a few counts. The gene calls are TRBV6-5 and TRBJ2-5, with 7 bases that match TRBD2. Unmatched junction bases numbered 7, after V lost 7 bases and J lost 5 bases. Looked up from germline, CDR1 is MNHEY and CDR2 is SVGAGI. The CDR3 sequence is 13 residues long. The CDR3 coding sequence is TGTGCCAGCACCCGCCAGGGAGGGGAGACCCAGTACTTC. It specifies CASTRQGGETQYF.

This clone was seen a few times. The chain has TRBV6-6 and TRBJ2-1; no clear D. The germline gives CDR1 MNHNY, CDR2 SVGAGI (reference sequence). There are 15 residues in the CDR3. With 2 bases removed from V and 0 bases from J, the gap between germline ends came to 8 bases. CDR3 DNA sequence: TGTGCCAGCAGTTACGGCGCCAGCTCCTACAATGAGCAGTTCTTC. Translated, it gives CASSYGASSYNEQFF.

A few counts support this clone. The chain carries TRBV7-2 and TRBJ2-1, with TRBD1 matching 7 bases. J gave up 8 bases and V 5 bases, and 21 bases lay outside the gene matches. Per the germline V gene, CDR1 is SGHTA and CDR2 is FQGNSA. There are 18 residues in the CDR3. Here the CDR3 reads CASSQDSSWAGGWYEQFF. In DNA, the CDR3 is TGTGCCAGCAGCCAAGACAGTAGTTGGGCAGGGGGTTGGTATGAGCAGTTCTTC. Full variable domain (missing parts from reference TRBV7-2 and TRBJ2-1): GAGVSQSPSNKVTEKGKDVELRCDPISGHTALYWYRQSLGQGLEFLIYFQGNSAPDKSGLPSDRFSAERTGGSVSTLTIQRTQQEDSAVYLCASSQDSSWAGGWYEQFFGPGTRLTVL.

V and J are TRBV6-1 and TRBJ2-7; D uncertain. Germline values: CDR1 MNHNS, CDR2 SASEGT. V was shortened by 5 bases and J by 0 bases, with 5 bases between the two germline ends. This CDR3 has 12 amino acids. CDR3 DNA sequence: TGTGCCAGCAGTATCCCCTCCTACGAGCAGTACTTC. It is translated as CASSIPSYEQYF.

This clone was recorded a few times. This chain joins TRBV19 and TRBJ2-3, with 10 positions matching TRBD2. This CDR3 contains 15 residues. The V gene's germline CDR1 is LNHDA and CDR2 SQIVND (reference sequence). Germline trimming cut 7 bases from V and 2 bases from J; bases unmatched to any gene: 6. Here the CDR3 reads CASTLAGEITDTQYF. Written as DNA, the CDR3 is TGTGCCAGTACGCTAGCGGGGGAGATCACAGATACGCAGTATTTT. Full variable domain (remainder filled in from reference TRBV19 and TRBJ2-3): DGGITQSPKYLFRKEGQNVTLSCEQNLNHDAMYWYRQDPGQGLRLIYYSQIVNDFQKGDIAEGYSVSREKKESFPLTVTSAQKNPTAFYLCASTLAGEITDTQYFGPGTRLTVL.

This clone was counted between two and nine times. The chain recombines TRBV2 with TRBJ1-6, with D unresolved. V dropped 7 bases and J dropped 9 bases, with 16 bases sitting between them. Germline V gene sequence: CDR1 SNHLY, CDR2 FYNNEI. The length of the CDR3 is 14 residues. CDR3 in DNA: TGTGCCAGCATCGGCCCGCTACTTGGTTCACCCCTCCACTTT. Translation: CASIGPLLGSPLHF.

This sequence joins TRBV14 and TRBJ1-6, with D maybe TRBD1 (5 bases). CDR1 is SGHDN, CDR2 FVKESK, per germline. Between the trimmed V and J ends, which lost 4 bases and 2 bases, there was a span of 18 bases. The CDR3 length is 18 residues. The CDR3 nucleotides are TGTGCCAGCAGCCCCTCAACAGGAACAGGCGCCTATAATTCACCCCTCCACTTT. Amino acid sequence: CASSPSTGTGAYNSPLHF.

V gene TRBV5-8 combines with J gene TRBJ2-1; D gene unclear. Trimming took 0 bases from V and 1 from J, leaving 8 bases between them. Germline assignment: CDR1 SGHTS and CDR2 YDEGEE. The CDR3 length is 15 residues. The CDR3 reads CASSLGSLSYNEQFF. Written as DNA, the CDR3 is TGTGCCAGCAGCTTGGGCAGCCTGTCCTACAATGAGCAGTTCTTC.

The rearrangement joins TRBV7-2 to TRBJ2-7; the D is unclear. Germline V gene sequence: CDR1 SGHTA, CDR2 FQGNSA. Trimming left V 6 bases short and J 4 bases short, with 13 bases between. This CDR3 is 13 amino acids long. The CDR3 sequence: CASRLPSSYEQYF. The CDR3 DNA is TGTGCCAGCAGGCTACCCTCGTCTTACGAGCAGTACTTC. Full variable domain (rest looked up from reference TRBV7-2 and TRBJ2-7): GAGVSQSPSNKVTEKGKDVELRCDPISGHTALYWYRQSLGQGLEFLIYFQGNSAPDKSGLPSDRFSAERTGGSVSTLTIQRTQQEDSAVYLCASRLPSSYEQYFGPGTRLTVT.

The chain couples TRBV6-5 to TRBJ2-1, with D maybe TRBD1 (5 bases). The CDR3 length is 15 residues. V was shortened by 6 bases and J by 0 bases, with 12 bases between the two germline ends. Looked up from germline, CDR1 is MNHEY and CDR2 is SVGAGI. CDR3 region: CASRDTQISYNEQFF. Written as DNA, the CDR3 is TGTGCCAGCAGGGACACGCAGATCTCCTACAATGAGCAGTTCTTC.

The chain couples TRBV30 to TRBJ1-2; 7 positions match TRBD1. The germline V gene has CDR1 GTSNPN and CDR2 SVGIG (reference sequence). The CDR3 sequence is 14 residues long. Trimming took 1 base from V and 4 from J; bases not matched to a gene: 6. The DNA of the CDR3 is TGTGCCTGGAGTGGACAGGGCATGGCCTATGGCTACACCTTC. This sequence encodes CAWSGQGMAYGYTF.

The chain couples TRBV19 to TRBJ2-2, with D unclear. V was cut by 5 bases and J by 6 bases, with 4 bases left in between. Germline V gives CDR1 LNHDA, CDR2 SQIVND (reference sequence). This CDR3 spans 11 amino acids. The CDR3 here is CASSYPGELFF. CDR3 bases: TGTGCCAGTAGTTACCCCGGGGAGCTGTTTTTT.

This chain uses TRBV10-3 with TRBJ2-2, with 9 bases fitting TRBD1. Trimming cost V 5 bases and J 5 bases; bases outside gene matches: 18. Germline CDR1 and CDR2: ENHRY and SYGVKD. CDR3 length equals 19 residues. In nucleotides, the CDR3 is TGTGCCATCAGTCAGGCCCGAGGGACAGGGCAAGGTAGTACCGGGGAGCTGTTTTTT. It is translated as CAISQARGTGQGSTGELFF.

CDR3 in DNA: TGTGCCAGCAGAGGACCGGGACAGGTTAATTCACCCCTCCACTTT. Amino acid sequence: CASRGPGQVNSPLHF. This chain connects TRBV5-5 to TRBJ1-6; 8 bases agree with TRBD1. This CDR3 region has 15 residues. The V and J ends lost 5 bases and 6 bases, in that order; junction bases with no gene match: 7. Germline V CDR1 and CDR2: SGHKS, YYEKEE (reference sequence).

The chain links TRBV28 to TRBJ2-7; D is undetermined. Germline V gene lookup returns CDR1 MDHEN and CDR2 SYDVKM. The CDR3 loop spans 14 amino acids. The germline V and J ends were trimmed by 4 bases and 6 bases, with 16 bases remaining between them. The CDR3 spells CASSSPAAKGEQYF. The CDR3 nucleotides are TGTGCCAGCAGTTCCCCCGCCGCGAAGGGCGAGCAGTACTTC.

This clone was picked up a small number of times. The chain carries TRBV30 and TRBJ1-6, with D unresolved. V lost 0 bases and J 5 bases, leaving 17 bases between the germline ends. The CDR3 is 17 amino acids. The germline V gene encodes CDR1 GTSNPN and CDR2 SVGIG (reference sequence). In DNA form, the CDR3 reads TGTGCCTGGAGTGTACGATTTTGGGCAGCCGATAATTCACCCCTCCACTTT. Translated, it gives CAWSVRFWAADNSPLHF.

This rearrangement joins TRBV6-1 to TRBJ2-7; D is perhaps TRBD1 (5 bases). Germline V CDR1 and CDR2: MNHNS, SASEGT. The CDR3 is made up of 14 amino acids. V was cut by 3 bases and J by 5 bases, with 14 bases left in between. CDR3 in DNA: TGTGCCAGCAGTGAGGGGTCAGGGATGCACGAGCAGTACTTC. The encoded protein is CASSEGSGMHEQYF.

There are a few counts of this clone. CDR3 nucleotides: TGCAGCGTAGGCCACAGGGCGGTCAATGAGCAGTTCTTC. It is translated as CSVGHRAVNEQFF. This chain connects TRBV29-1 to TRBJ2-1; TRBD1 might be the D (6 bases). Germline V gene sequence: CDR1 SQVTM, CDR2 ANQGSEA. This CDR3 has 13 residues. V was clipped by 6 bases and J by 6 bases, with 15 bases between them.